This T cell receptor beta chain emerged from a study of blood T cell repertoires in COVID-19. The CDR3 contains 15 residues. The V gene's germline CDR1 is SGDLS and CDR2 YYNGEE. V gave up 1 base and J gave up 8 bases; unmatched junction bases: 8. Original handling: Estimated nucleated cell counts came from reference gene primer amplification. Data came from immunoSEQ multiplex PCR; TCRdb stores just in-frame clones and leaves some out. The DNA was the basis for D and trimming; V, J and clone size are from that table. Of 200,000 to 250,000 clones detected, approximately 75% appear once; the ten largest clones hold around 9%. The recovered donors of Cohort 3 showed two negative PCRs, clearance, or symptom resolution.

This chain uses TRBV9 with TRBJ1-4; 7 bases are a match to TRBD1. The sequence came from a man aged 35-49 years who had recovered from COVID-19. Sequenced input: PBMCs or T cells enriched from blood (not recorded which). CDR3 region: CASSVSRGRGEKLFF. CDR3 DNA sequence: TGTGCCAGCAGCGTATCGAGGGGGCGAGGAGAAAAACTGTTTTTT.